This T cell receptor (beta chain) was identified in a study of lymphopenia after photon versus proton radiotherapy. Sequencing used immunoSEQ multiplex PCR; TCRdb keeps in-frame clones, though not all of them. The sample consists of approximately 65,000 clones, 87% of them appearing once. Germline V CDR1 and CDR2: ENHRY, SYGVKD. The ends were cut back, 0 bases at V and 4 bases at J, with 10 bases in the middle. The CDR3 loop spans 14 amino acids. This TCR derives from an elderly man with esophageal cancer. The sample was peripheral blood, taken from a patient treated with proton-based radiotherapy. The chain has TRBV10-3 and TRBJ2-7; D is possibly TRBD1 (6 bases). As DNA, the CDR3 is TGTGCCATCAGTGAGTCTCAGGGGATATACGAGCAGTACTTC. Translating gives CAISESQGIYEQYF.